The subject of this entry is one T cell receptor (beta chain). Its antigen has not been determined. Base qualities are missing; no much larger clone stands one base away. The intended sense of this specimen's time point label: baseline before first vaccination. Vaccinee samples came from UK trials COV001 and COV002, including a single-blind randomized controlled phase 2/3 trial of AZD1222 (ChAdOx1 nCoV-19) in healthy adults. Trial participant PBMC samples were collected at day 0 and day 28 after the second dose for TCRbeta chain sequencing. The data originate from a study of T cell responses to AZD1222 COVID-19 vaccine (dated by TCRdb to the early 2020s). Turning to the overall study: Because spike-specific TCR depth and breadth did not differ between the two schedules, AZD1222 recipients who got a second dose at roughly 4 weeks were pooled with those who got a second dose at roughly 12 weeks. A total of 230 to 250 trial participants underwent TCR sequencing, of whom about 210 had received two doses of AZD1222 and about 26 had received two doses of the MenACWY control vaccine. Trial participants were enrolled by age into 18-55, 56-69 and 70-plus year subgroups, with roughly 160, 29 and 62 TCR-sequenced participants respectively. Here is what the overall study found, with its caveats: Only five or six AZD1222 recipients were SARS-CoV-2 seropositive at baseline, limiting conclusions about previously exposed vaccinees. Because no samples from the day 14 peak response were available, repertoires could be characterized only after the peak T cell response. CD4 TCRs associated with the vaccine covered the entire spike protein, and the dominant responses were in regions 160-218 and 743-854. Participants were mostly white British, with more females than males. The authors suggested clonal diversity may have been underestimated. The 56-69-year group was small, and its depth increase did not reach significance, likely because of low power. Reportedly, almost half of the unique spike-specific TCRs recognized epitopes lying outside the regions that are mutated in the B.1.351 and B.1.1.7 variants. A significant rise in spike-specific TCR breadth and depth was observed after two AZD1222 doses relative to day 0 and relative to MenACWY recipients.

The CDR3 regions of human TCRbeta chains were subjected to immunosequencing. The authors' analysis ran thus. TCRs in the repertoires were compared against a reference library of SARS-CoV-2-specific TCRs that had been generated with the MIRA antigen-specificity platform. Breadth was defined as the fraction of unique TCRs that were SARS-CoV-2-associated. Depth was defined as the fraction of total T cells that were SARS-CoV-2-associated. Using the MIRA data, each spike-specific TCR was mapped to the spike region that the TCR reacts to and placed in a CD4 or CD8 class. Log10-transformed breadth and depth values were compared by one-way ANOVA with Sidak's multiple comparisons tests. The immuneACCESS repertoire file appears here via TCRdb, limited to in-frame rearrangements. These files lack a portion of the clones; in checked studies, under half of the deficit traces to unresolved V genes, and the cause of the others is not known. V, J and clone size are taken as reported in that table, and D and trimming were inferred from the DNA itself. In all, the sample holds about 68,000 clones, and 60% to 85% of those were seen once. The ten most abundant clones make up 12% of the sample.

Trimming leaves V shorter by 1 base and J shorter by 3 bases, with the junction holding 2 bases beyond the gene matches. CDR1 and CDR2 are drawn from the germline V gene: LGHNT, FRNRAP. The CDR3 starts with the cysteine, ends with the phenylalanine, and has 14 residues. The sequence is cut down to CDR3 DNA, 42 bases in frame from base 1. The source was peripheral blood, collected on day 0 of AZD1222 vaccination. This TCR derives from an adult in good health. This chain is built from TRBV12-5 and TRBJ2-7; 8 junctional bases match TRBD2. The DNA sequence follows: TGTGCTAGTGGTTTGGCCCTAGCGGGCTACGAGCAGTACTTC. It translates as CASGLALAGYEQYF.